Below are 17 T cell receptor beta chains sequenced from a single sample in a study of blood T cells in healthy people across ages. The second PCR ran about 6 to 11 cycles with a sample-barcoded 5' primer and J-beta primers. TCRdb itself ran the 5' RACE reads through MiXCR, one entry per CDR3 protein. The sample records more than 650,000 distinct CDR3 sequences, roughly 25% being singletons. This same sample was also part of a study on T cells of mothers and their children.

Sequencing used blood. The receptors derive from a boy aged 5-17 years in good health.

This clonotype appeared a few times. DNA of the CDR3: TGTGCCAGCAGCCACGGACAGGGGTGTGAAGGCTTTAATGAAAAACTGTTTTTT. Amino acids: CASSHGQGCEGFNEKLFF. V usage is TRBV11-2 and J usage is TRBJ1-4; 9 bases are a match to TRBD1. CDR1 and CDR2 (germline): SGHAT, FQNNGV. Losses at the gene ends were 5 bases for V and 4 bases for J; bases not matched to a gene: 14. The CDR3 loop spans 18 amino acids.

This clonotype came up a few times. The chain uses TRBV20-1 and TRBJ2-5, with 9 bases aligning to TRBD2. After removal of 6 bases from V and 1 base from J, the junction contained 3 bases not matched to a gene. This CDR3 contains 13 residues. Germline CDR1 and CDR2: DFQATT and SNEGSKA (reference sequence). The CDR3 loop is CSAGGLAQETQYF. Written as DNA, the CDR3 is TGCAGTGCGGGGGGACTAGCCCAAGAGACCCAGTACTTC.

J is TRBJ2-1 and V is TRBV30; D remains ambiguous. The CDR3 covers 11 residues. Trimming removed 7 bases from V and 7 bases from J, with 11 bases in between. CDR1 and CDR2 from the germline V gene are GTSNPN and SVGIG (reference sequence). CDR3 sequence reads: CALSWLNEQFF. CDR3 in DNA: TGTGCCTTAAGCTGGCTGAATGAGCAGTTCTTC. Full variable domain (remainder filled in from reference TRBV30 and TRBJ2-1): SQTIHQWPATLVQPVGSPLSLECTVEGTSNPNLYWYRQAAGRGLQLLFYSVGIGQISSEVPQNLSASRPQDRQFILSSKKLLLSDSGFYLCALSWLNEQFFGPGTRLTVL.

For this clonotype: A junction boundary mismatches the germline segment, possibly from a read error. The CDR3 region has the DNA TGCAGTGCGGCCCCAAGGCGGAACCGTAGATCGGACTTC. It encodes CSAAPRRNRRSDF. V and J are TRBV20-1 and TRBJ2-7; D not resolved. The CDR3 has 13 residues. CDR1 DFQATT and CDR2 SNEGSKA come from the germline V gene (reference sequence).

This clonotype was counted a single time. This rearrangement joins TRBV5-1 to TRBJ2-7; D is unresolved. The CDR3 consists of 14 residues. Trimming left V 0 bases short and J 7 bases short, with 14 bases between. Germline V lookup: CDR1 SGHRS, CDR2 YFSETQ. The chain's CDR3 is CASSLGGNSGEQYF. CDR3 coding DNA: TGCGCCAGCAGCTTGGGTGGGAACAGTGGGGAGCAGTACTTC.

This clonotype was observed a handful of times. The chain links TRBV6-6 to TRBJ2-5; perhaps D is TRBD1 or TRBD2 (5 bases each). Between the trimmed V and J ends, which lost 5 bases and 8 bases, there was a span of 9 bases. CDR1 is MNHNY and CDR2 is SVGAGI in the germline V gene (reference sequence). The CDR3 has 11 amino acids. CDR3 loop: CASSMGPTQYF. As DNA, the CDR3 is TGTGCCAGCAGTATGGGACCTACCCAGTACTTC.

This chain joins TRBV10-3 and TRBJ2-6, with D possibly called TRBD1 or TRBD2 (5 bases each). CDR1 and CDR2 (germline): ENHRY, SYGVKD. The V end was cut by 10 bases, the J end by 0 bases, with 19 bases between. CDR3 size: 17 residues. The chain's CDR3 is CANGARESPSGANVLTF. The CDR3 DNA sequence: TGTGCCAACGGGGCCCGAGAGAGTCCCTCTGGGGCCAACGTCCTGACTTTC.

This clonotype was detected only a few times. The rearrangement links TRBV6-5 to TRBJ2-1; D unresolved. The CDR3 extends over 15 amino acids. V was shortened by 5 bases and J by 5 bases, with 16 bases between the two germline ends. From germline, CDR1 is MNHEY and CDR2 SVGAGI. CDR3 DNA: TGTGCCAGCAGTCCCAGAGTGGCCCACAACAATGAGCAGTTCTTC. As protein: CASSPRVAHNNEQFF.

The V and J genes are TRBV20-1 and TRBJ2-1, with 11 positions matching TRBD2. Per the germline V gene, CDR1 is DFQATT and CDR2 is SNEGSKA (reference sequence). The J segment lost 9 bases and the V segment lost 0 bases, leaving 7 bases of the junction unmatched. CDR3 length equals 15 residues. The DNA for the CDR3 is TGCAGTGCTAGAGATAGCGGGGGGGCCAGTGGTGAGCAGTTCTTC. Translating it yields CSARDSGGASGEQFF.

CDR3 DNA: TGTGCCAGCAGCCAATCAACATTGGGAAGGGGGCAAGAGACCCAGTACTTC. This gives the protein CASSQSTLGRGQETQYF. The chain is built from TRBV3-1 and TRBJ2-5, with D possibly being TRBD1 (6 bases). Trimming shortened V by 2 bases and J by 2 bases, and 18 bases separated the two germline ends. Germline loops: CDR1 LGHDT, CDR2 YNNKEL (reference sequence). The CDR3 is 17 residues long.

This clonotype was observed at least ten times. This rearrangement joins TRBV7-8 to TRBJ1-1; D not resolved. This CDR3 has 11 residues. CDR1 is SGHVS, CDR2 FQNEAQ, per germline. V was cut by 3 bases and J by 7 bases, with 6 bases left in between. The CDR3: CASSLDREAFF. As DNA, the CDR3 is TGTGCCAGCAGCTTGGATCGTGAAGCTTTCTTT.

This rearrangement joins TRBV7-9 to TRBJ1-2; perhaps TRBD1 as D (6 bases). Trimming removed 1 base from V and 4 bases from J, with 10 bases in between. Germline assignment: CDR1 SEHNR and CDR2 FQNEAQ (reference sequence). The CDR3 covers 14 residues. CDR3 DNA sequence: TGTGCCAGCAGCTTAGTCACAGGGACCTATGGCTACACCTTC. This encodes CASSLVTGTYGYTF.

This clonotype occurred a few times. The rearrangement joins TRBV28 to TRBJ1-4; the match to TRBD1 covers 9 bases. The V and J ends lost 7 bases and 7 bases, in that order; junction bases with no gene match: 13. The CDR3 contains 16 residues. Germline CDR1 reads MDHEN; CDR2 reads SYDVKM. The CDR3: CASNSGQGLGGEKLFF. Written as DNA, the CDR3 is TGTGCCAGCAACTCGGGACAGGGATTGGGGGGTGAAAAACTGTTTTTT.

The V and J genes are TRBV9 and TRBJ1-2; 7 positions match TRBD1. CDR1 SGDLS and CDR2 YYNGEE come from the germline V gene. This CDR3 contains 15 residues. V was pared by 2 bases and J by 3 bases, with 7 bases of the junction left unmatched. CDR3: CASSVGQLGDYGYTF. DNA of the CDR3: TGTGCCAGCAGCGTGGGACAGTTGGGCGACTATGGCTACACCTTC. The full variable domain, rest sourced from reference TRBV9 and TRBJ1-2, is DSGVTQTPKHLITATGQRVTLRCSPRSGDLSVYWYQQSLDQGLQFLIQYYNGEERAKGNILERFSAQQFPDLHSELNLSSLELGDSALYFCASSVGQLGDYGYTFGSGTRLTVV.

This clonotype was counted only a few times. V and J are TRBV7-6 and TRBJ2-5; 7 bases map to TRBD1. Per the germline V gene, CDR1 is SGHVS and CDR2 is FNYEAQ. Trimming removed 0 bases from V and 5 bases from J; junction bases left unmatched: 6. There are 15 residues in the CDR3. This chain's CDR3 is CASSLAGQSVETQYF. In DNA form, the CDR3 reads TGTGCCAGCAGCTTAGCGGGACAGAGTGTTGAGACCCAGTACTTC.

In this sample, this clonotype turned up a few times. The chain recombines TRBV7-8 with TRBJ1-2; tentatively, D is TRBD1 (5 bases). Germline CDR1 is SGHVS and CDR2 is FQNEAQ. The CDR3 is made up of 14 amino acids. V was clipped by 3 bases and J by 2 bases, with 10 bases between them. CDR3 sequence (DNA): TGTGCCAGCAGCTTGGACATTTCAAACTATGGCTACACCTTC. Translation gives CASSLDISNYGYTF. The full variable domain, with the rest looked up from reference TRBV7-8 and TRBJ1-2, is GAGVSQSPRYKVAKRGQDVALRCDPISGHVSLFWYQQALGQGPEFLTYFQNEAQLDKSGLPSDRFFAERPEGSVSTLKIQRTQQEDSAVYLCASSLDISNYGYTFGSGTRLTVV.

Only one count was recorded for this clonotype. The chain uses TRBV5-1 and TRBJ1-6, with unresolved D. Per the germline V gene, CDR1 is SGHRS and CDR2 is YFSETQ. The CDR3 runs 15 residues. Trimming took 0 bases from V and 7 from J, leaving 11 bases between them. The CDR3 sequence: CASSLGAGNNSPLHF. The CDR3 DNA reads TGCGCCAGCAGCTTGGGTGCGGGGAACAATTCACCCCTCCACTTT.